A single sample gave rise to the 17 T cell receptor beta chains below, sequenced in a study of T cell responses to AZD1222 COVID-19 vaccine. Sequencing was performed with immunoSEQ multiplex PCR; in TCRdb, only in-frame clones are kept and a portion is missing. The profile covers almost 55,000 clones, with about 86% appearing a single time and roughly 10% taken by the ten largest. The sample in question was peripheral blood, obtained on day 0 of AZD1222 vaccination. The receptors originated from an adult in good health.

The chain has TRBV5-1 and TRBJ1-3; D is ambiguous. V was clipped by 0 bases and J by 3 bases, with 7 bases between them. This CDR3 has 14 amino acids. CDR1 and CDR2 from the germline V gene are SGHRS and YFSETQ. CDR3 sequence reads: CASSLAADGNTIYF. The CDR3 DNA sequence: TGCGCCAGCAGCTTGGCGGCAGATGGAAACACCATATATTTT.

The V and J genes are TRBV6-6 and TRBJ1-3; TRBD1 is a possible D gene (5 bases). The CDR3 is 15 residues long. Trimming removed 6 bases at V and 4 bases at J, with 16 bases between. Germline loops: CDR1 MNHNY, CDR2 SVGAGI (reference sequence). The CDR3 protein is CASRGLGVTGNTIYF. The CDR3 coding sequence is TGTGCCAGCAGAGGGCTGGGGGTAACCGGAAACACCATATATTTT.

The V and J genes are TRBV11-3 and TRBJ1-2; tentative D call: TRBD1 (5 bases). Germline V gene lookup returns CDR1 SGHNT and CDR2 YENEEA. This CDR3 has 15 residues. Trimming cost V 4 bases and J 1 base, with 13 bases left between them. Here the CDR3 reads CASSSRDGHNYGYTF. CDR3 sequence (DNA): TGTGCCAGCAGCTCCCGGGACGGTCATAACTATGGCTACACCTTC.

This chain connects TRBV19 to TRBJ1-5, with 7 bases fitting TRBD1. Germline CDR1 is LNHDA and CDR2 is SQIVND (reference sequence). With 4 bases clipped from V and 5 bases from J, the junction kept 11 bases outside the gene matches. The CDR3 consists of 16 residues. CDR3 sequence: CASSTYGTDPHQPQHF. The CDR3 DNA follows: TGTGCCAGTAGTACGTACGGGACAGACCCTCATCAGCCCCAGCATTTT.

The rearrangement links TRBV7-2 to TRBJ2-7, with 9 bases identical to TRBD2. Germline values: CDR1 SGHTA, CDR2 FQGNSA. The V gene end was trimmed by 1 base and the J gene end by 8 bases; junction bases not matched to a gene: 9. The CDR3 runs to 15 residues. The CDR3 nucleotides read TGTGCCAGCAGCTTAGGAGGCGGGAGGGCCGATAAGCAGTACTTC. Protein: CASSLGGGRADKQYF.

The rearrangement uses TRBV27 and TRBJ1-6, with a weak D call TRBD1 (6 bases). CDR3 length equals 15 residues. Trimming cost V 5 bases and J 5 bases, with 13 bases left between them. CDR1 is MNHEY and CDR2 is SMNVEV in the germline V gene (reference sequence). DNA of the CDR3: TGTGCCAGCAGTGAAGGGGGATCGAATAATTCACCCCTCCACTTT. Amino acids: CASSEGGSNNSPLHF.

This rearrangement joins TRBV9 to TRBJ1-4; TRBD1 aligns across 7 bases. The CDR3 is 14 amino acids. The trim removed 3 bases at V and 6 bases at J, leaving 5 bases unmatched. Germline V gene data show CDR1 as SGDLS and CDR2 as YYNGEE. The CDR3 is CASSAWTGDEKLFF. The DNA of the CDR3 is TGTGCCAGCAGCGCTTGGACAGGAGATGAAAAACTGTTTTTT.

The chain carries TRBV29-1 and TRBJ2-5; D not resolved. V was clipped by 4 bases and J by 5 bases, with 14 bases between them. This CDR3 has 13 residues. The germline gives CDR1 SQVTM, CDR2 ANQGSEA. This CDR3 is CSVVSPPRETQYF. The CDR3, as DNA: TGCAGCGTTGTATCTCCTCCGCGGGAGACCCAGTACTTC. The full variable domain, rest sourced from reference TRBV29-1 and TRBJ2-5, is SAVISQKPSRDICQRGTSLTIQCQVDSQVTMMFWYRQQPGQSLTLIATANQGSEATYESGFVIDKFPISRPNLTFSTLTVSNMSPEDSSIYLCSVVSPPRETQYFGPGTRLLVL.

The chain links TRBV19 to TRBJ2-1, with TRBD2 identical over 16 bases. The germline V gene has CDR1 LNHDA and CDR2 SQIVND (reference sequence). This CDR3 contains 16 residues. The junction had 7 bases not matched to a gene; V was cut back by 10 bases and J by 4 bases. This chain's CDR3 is CATMGLAGGVYNEQFF. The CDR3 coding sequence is TGTGCCACCATGGGACTAGCGGGAGGGGTTTACAATGAGCAGTTCTTC.

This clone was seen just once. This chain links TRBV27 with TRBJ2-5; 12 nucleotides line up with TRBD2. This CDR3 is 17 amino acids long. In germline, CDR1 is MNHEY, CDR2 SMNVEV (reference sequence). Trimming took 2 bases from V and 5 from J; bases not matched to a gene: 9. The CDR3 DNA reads TGTGCCAGCAGTTTAAGGGCTAGCGGGAGGGCCAGGGAGACCCAGTACTTC. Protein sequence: CASSLRASGRARETQYF.

CDR3 region: CAISDPRGGVRDYEQYF. As DNA, the CDR3 is TGTGCCATCAGTGATCCCCGGGGGGGAGTTCGGGACTACGAGCAGTACTTC. The chain couples TRBV10-3 to TRBJ2-7; 8 nucleotides match TRBD2. The germline V gene has CDR1 ENHRY and CDR2 SYGVKD. Trimming removed 3 bases from V and 3 bases from J; junction bases left unmatched: 13. The CDR3 runs to 17 residues.

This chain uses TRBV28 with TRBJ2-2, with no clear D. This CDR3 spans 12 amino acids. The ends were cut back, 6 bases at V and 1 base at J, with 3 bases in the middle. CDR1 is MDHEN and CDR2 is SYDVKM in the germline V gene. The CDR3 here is CASRENTGELFF. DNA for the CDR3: TGTGCCAGCAGGGAGAACACCGGGGAGCTGTTTTTT.

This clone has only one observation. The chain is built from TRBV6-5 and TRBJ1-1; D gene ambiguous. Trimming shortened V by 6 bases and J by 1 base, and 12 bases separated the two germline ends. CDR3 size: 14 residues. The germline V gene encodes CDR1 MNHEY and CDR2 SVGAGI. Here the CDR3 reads CASRRNTENTEAFF. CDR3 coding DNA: TGTGCCAGCAGGCGAAACACCGAGAACACTGAAGCTTTCTTT.

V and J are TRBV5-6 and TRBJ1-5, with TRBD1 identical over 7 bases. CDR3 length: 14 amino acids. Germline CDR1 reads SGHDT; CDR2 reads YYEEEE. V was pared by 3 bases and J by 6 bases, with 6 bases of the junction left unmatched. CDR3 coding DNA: TGTGCCAGCAGCTCTACAGGGGAGCCTCAGCCCCAGCATTTT. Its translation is CASSSTGEPQPQHF.

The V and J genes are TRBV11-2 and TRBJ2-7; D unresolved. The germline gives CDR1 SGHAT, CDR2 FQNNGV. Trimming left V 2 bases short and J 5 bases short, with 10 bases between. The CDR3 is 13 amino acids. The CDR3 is CASSLLYRNEQYF. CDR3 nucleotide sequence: TGTGCCAGCAGCTTATTATACCGTAACGAGCAGTACTTC.

The CDR3 DNA reads TGTGCCAGCAGTTCCGGCTCCTACGAGCAGTACTTC. Encoded protein: CASSSGSYEQYF. The J gene is TRBJ2-7, the V gene TRBV12-3 or TRBV12-4; no clear D gene. The V and J ends lost 4 bases and 0 bases respectively, with 4 bases between them. The CDR3 has 12 amino acids.

CDR3 region: CASSQELRDNEQFF. DNA of the CDR3: TGTGCCAGCAGCCAGGAACTTAGGGACAATGAGCAGTTCTTC. The chain recombines TRBV14 with TRBJ2-1; D call uncertain. The V gene lost 3 bases and the J gene lost 5 bases, with 11 bases spanning the gap. Germline CDR1 SGHDN, CDR2 FVKESK. This CDR3 has 14 residues.